This T cell receptor (beta chain) derives from a study of shared clonotypes between healthy human individuals. The V and J ends lost 6 bases and 5 bases respectively, with 13 bases between them. The germline CDR1 and CDR2 sequences are SEHNR and FQNEAQ (reference sequence). The CDR3 runs to 13 residues. Clones were read by immunoSEQ multiplex PCR, and TCRdb kept only the in-frame ones, dropping some. The repertoire holds around 2,000,000 clones, approximately 94% seen once, with under 2% in the top ten. It was CD45RO-negative cells, positively selected for CCR7, that made up naive CD8 cells, with terminally differentiated effector memory CD45RA+ cells excluded. The study drew all its donors from Caucasian adults living in Nashville, Tennessee.

Material: naive CD8+ T cells from PBMCs. This chain joins TRBV7-9 and TRBJ2-5; TRBD2 is a possible D gene (5 bases). This receptor was identified in a man aged 18 to 29 in good health. Some clones in this sample may be carry-over from other donors' samples. This CDR3 reads CASSFPPGETQYF. The CDR3 DNA reads TGTGCCAGCAGTTTCCCGCCGGGGGAGACCCAGTACTTC. Together with reference TRBV7-9 and TRBJ2-5, the CDR3 gives the full variable domain: DTGVSQNPRHKITKRGQNVTFRCDPISEHNRLYWYRQTLGQGPEFLTYFQNEAQLEKSRLLSDRFSAERPKGSFSTLEIQRTEQGDSAMYLCASSFPPGETQYFGPGTRLLVL.